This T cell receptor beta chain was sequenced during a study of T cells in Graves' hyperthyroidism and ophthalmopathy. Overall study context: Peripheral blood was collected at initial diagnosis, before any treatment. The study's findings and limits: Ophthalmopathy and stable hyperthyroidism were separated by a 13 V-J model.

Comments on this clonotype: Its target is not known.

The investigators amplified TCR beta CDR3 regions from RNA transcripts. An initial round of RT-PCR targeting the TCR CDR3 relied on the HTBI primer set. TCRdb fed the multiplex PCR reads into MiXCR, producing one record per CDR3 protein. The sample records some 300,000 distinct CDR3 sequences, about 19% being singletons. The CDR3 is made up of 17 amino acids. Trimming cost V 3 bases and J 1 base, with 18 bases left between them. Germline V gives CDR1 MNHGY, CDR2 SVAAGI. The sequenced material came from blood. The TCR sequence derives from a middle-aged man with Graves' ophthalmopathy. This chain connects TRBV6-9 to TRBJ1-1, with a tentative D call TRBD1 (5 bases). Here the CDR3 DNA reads TGTGCCAGCAGTTACTCGACCCCTCGGGGGAAGAACACTGAAGCTTTCTTT. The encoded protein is CASSYSTPRGKNTEAFF.